This entry lists 18 T cell receptor beta chains sequenced from one sample in a study of T cell repertoires in cytomegalovirus infection. Via MiXCR, TCRdb re-called the reads, giving one row per CDR3 protein. The repertoire holds a few hundred thousand distinct CDR3 sequences, with 40% as singletons. These TCRs are of unknown antigen specificity. The sequences come from cultured PBMCs, collected from culture after CMV antigen stimulation. The receptors come from a human donor in good health (CMV status not recorded). Some clones in this sample may be carry-over from other donors' samples.

Details on this clonotype: Just one base apart from a much larger clone, this may be a read error. Since the CDR3 does not end with the conserved phenylalanine or tryptophan, this likely comes from a read error. The V gene is TRBV7-2, the J gene TRBJ2-7; D not resolved. CDR3 length: 15 amino acids. Germline CDR1 is SGHTA and CDR2 is FQGNSA. V was cut by 5 bases and J by 4 bases, with 18 bases left in between. CDR3 coding DNA: TGTGCCAGCAGCCCCCCCCGACCCAACCCATACGAGCAGTACATC. This translates into CASSPPRPNPYEQYI.

As to this clonotype: This may stem from a read error, because a much larger clone lies one nucleotide away. The V gene is TRBV7-2, the J gene TRBJ1-1; TRBD1 aligns across 7 bases. There are 13 residues in the CDR3. In germline, CDR1 is SGHTA, CDR2 FQGNSA. CDR3 sequence reads: CANSEQGRTEAFF. As DNA, the CDR3 is TGTGCCAACAGCGAACAGGGGAGGACTGAAGCTTTCTTT.

This chain joins TRBV12-3 or TRBV12-4 and TRBJ1-1; tentative D call: TRBD1 (5 bases). The CDR3 consists of 12 residues. V lost 7 bases and J lost 3, with 9 bases in between. The CDR3 DNA reads as TGTGCCAGCACCGGGGACCACACTGAAGCTTTCTTT. Residues: CASTGDHTEAFF.

V and J are TRBV7-2 and TRBJ2-7; D is unresolved. The CDR3 sequence is 12 residues long. The germline V gene encodes CDR1 SGHTA and CDR2 FQGNSA. V lost 8 bases and J lost 2, with 10 bases in between. The CDR3 loop reads CASGSVPYEQYF. The CDR3 bases are TGTGCCAGCGGGTCGGTCCCCTACGAGCAGTACTTC.

The chain is built from TRBV6-2 or TRBV6-3 and TRBJ2-1; a possible D gene is TRBD1 (5 bases). V shed 7 bases and J shed 0 bases, with 16 bases lying between them. The CDR3 loop spans 16 amino acids. The germline CDR1 and CDR2 sequences are MNHEY and SVGEGT. The CDR3 sequence: CASNPAGSYSYNEQFF. CDR3 coding DNA: TGTGCCAGCAACCCCGCAGGGTCCTACTCCTACAATGAGCAGTTCTTC.

The chain employs TRBV7-2 and TRBJ1-1; TRBD1 might be the D (6 bases). Germline CDR1 reads SGHTA; CDR2 reads FQGNSA. V was pared by 7 bases and J by 4 bases, with 19 bases between. The CDR3 covers 15 residues. CDR3 bases: TGTGCCAGCACCCGAGGGTGGGGGGCGGCCACTGAAGCTTTCTTT. It specifies CASTRGWGAATEAFF.

This chain uses TRBV7-8 with TRBJ1-3; 8 bases align to TRBD1. Germline V gives CDR1 SGHVS, CDR2 FQNEAQ. This CDR3 spans 13 amino acids. Trimming took 5 bases from V and 8 from J; bases not matched to a gene: 5. CDR3 sequence: CASSPQGADTIYF. The CDR3 DNA follows: TGTGCCAGCAGCCCCCAGGGGGCGGACACCATATATTTT.

The chain links TRBV7-3 to TRBJ2-7; the match to TRBD2 covers 8 bases. From germline, CDR1 is SGHTA and CDR2 FQGTGA. J lost 5 bases, V lost 5 bases, and 8 bases had no gene match. This CDR3 is built from 14 residues. CDR3 amino acids: CASSPGTRSHEQYF. CDR3 in DNA: TGTGCCAGCAGCCCCGGGACTAGATCCCACGAGCAGTACTTC.

V and J are TRBV7-4 and TRBJ2-3, with no clear D. Germline assignment: CDR1 SGHVT and CDR2 SQSDAQ. CDR3 length: 13 amino acids. V was clipped by 7 bases and J by 0 bases, with 8 bases between them. CDR3 region: CASTRASTDTQYF. The CDR3 bases are TGTGCCAGCACGCGCGCTAGCACAGATACGCAGTATTTT. Variable domain in full (rest from reference TRBV7-4 and TRBJ2-3): GAGVSQSPRYKVAKRGRDVALRCDSISGHVTLYWYRQTLGQGSEVLTYSQSDAQRDKSGRPSGRFSAERPERSVSTLKIQRTEQGDSAVYLCASTRASTDTQYFGPGTRLTVL.

The CDR3 region has the DNA TGTGCCAGCAGCTTGACATTTGACGGGGAGCTGTTTTTT. Translation: CASSLTFDGELFF. This chain links TRBV7-2 with TRBJ2-2; D is unresolved. The V and J ends lost 3 bases and 7 bases respectively, with 9 bases between them. The CDR3 is 13 amino acids. Germline V CDR1 and CDR2: SGHTA, FQGNSA.

The rearrangement joins TRBV6-6 to TRBJ2-1; possible D gene TRBD2, 6 bases. The CDR3 consists of 11 residues. The germline V gene encodes CDR1 MNHNY and CDR2 SVGAGI (reference sequence). Trimming shortened V by 8 bases and J by 8 bases, and 10 bases separated the two germline ends. CDR3 in DNA: TGTGCCAGCCGGGAGACGTATGAGCAGTTCTTC. This codes for CASRETYEQFF.

In DNA form, the CDR3 reads TGTGCCAGCAGTCTACGGGCAACCTATAATTCACCCCTCCACTTT. Residues: CASSLRATYNSPLHF. The chain carries TRBV27 and TRBJ1-6; no firm D call. CDR1 is MNHEY and CDR2 is SMNVEV in the germline V gene (reference sequence). V lost 5 bases and J lost 2, with 10 bases in between. The CDR3 length is 15 residues.

This clonotype was observed a handful of times. This chain uses TRBV10-3 with TRBJ2-5, with D hard to call. V gave up 3 bases and J gave up 5 bases, with 13 bases separating them. The germline gives CDR1 ENHRY, CDR2 SYGVKD. The CDR3 is 14 residues long. CDR3 nucleotide sequence: TGTGCCATCAGTGATCGATCTGAAGCGGAGACCCAGTACTTC. The encoded protein is CAISDRSEAETQYF.

This clonotype was seen only a few times. This sequence joins TRBV7-2 and TRBJ2-5; 7 bases fit TRBD1. Germline V gene lookup returns CDR1 SGHTA and CDR2 FQGNSA. V lost 1 base, J lost 5 bases, and 7 bases stayed unmatched. CDR3 length: 15 amino acids. The CDR3 DNA reads as TGTGCCAGCAGCTTAGACAGGGGTGGGTGGGAGACCCAGTACTTC. This encodes CASSLDRGGWETQYF.

This clonotype occurred a few times. The chain joins TRBV11-2 to TRBJ2-1; D gene uncertain. Germline assignment: CDR1 SGHAT and CDR2 FQNNGV. This CDR3 region has 16 residues. Trimming pared 7 bases from V and 0 bases from J, leaving 16 bases between. CDR3 bases: TGTGCCAGCACCTCTGTTTCCGAGAGCTCCTACAATGAGCAGTTCTTC. Translated: CASTSVSESSYNEQFF. The full variable domain, completed using reference TRBV11-2 and TRBJ2-1, is EAGVAQSPRYKIIEKRQSVAFWCNPISGHATLYWYQQILGQGPKLLIQFQNNGVVDDSQLPKDRFSAERLKGVDSTLKIQPAKLEDSAVYLCASTSVSESSYNEQFFGPGTRLTVL.

V is TRBV7-3 and J is TRBJ2-5; 9 bases line up with TRBD2. CDR1 SGHTA and CDR2 FQGTGA come from the germline V gene. V was clipped by 5 bases and J by 0 bases; unmatched bases: 13. The CDR3 sequence is 18 residues long. CDR3 DNA sequence: TGTGCCAGCAGCCGCCCGGGGGGGCTAGCGGGGCACCAAGAGACCCAGTACTTC. Its translation: CASSRPGGLAGHQETQYF.

This clonotype was detected a few times. The V call is TRBV12-3 or TRBV12-4, the J call TRBJ2-1; tentative D call: TRBD1 (5 bases). V gave up 7 bases and J gave up 3 bases, with 10 bases separating them. The CDR3 contains 13 residues. CDR3 in DNA: TGTGCCAGCAAGGGGCCTGGCTACAATGAGCAGTTCTTC. Its protein is CASKGPGYNEQFF.

This chain joins TRBV7-2 and TRBJ2-2; tentatively, D is TRBD2 (6 bases). Trimming removed 5 bases at V and 7 bases at J, with 11 bases between. There are 13 residues in the CDR3. Germline V lookup: CDR1 SGHTA, CDR2 FQGNSA. The CDR3 sequence: CASSRGSGGELFF. The CDR3 bases are TGTGCCAGCAGCCGGGGGAGCGGCGGGGAGCTGTTTTTT.